This T cell receptor beta chain came from a study of shared clonotypes between healthy human individuals. Notes on the study in general: Clonotype sharing among donors was expected to depend on sequencing depth.

Measured with immunoSEQ multiplex PCR; TCRdb has only the in-frame clones, and not every one. The data contain more than 2,000,000 clones, over 85% of them singletons. Each donor was a Caucasian adult residing in Nashville, Tennessee. In regard to this clone: Its antigen is unidentified.

The CDR3 contains 14 residues. Germline-derived CDR1 and CDR2 are MNHNS and SASEGT. V was trimmed by 5 bases and J by 3 bases, leaving 11 bases between them. The sample taken for sequencing was naive CD4+ T cells sorted from blood. The subset is: CD45RA+ positively selected. The sequence came from a man younger than 35 in good health. The rearrangement links TRBV6-1 to TRBJ1-5; possibly TRBD1 for D (6 bases). CDR3 nucleotide sequence: TGTGCCAGCAGTCGCAGGGGCAACAATCAGCCCCAGCATTTT. Protein: CASSRRGNNQPQHF.